The 2 T cell receptor beta chains reported below all come from one sample, sequenced in a study of shared clonotypes between healthy human individuals. Method: immunoSEQ multiplex PCR; TCRdb's copy keeps in-frame clones and lacks some. Of around 2,100,000 clones listed, approximately 94% are singletons. Cells designated naive CD8 were CD45RO-negative and were positively selected for CCR7, with terminally differentiated effector memory CD45RA+ cells excluded. Sequencing was performed on naive CD8+ T cells sorted from blood. These receptor sequences come from a man aged 18-30 years in good health.

The V call is TRBV2, the J call TRBJ1-5; TRBD1 agrees at 9 bases. This CDR3 spans 14 amino acids. With V trimmed by 4 bases and J by 5 bases, 3 bases remained unmatched. Germline lookup yields CDR1 SNHLY and CDR2 FYNNEI. Here the CDR3 reads CASSVTGGDQPQHF. As DNA, the CDR3 is TGTGCCAGCAGTGTAACAGGGGGCGATCAGCCCCAGCATTTT.

The chain combines TRBV5-1 with TRBJ2-1; weak D call: TRBD1 (5 bases). The CDR3 is 8 amino acids. V lost 4 bases and J lost 15, with 5 bases in between. From germline, CDR1 is SGHRS and CDR2 YFSETQ. Here the CDR3 DNA reads TGCGCCAGCAGCCAGGGGTTCTTC. Translated: CASSQGFF. Together with reference TRBV5-1 and TRBJ2-1, the CDR3 gives the full variable domain: KAGVTQTPRYLIKTRGQQVTLSCSPISGHRSVSWYQQTPGQGLQFLFEYFSETQRNKGNFPGRFSGRQFSNSRSEMNVSTLELGDSALYLCASSQGFFGPGTRLTVL.